Listed here are 14 T cell receptor beta chains from one sample, sequenced in a study of cytomegalovirus exposure and HLA in healthy donors. Primers included in the PCR were 60 Vbeta and 13 Jbeta primers. Sequenced by immunoSEQ multiplex PCR; TCRdb stores in-frame clones only, minus some. This sample carries more than 100,000 clones, roughly 79% of them seen once, and the ten largest clones take roughly 1.3%. The sample taken for sequencing was PBMCs. All receptors derive from a woman aged 40-49 years in good health and CMV-seronegative.

The chain links TRBV27 to TRBJ1-6, with no clear D. V lost 4 bases, J lost 9 bases, and 10 bases lay in between. The CDR3 consists of 13 residues. Per germline, CDR1 MNHEY and CDR2 SMNVEV (reference sequence). DNA of the CDR3: TGTGCCAGCAGTTCCCGGGTCCTTTCACCCCTCCACTTT. It codes for CASSSRVLSPLHF.

The chain links TRBV13 to TRBJ2-7, with 11 nucleotides matching TRBD2. Germline values: CDR1 PRHDT, CDR2 FYEKMQ (reference sequence). The CDR3 covers 16 residues. V dropped 0 bases and J dropped 5; count of bases not matched to a gene: 6. CDR3 sequence reads: CASSLGMTSGEDEQYF. The CDR3 DNA sequence: TGTGCCAGCAGCTTAGGCATGACTAGCGGGGAGGACGAGCAGTACTTC.

The chain couples TRBV19 to TRBJ1-2; D remains ambiguous. The CDR3 has 11 amino acids. V was pared by 3 bases and J by 7 bases, with 6 bases between. Germline CDR1 is LNHDA and CDR2 is SQIVND (reference sequence). CDR3 sequence: CASSIGGGYTF. CDR3 nucleotides: TGTGCCAGTAGTATCGGCGGTGGCTACACCTTC.

The gene calls are TRBV5-1 and TRBJ2-3; 11 bases fit TRBD2. Germline V gene sequence: CDR1 SGHRS, CDR2 YFSETQ. V dropped 3 bases and J dropped 4; count of bases not matched to a gene: 4. The CDR3 sequence is 15 residues long. CDR3 bases: TGCGCCAGCAGCTCCAGACTAGCGGGGTCAGATACGCAGTATTTT. Amino acid sequence: CASSSRLAGSDTQYF. Using reference TRBV5-1 and TRBJ2-3 for the parts outside the CDR3, the full variable domain is KAGVTQTPRYLIKTRGQQVTLSCSPISGHRSVSWYQQTPGQGLQFLFEYFSETQRNKGNFPGRFSGRQFSNSRSEMNVSTLELGDSALYLCASSSRLAGSDTQYFGPGTRLTVL.

The genes are TRBV10-3 and TRBJ1-1; unclear D gene. The CDR3 has 15 amino acids. CDR1 and CDR2 (germline): ENHRY, SYGVKD. Trimming shortened V by 0 bases and J by 2 bases, and 10 bases separated the two germline ends. The CDR3 spells CAISESGRFNTEAFF. The CDR3 DNA reads as TGTGCCATCAGTGAGTCGGGCAGGTTCAACACTGAAGCTTTCTTT.

The chain carries TRBV2 and TRBJ1-1, with 8 bases lining up with TRBD1. Germline V lookup: CDR1 SNHLY, CDR2 FYNNEI. J gave up 6 bases and V 5 bases, and 8 bases lay outside the gene matches. The CDR3 sequence is 14 residues long. CDR3 residues: CASSTSGQGSEAFF. CDR3 sequence (DNA): TGTGCCAGCAGTACCAGCGGACAGGGCTCTGAAGCTTTCTTT.

The chain joins TRBV6-6 to TRBJ1-5, with 7 bases aligning to TRBD1. J lost 3 bases, V lost 6 bases, and 11 bases had no gene match. The germline CDR1 and CDR2 sequences are MNHNY and SVGAGI (reference sequence). The CDR3 sequence is 16 residues long. The CDR3 here is CASSRSRDSLNQPQHF. The CDR3 nucleotides are TGTGCCAGCAGCCGATCCCGGGACAGCCTCAATCAGCCCCAGCATTTT.

The chain carries TRBV5-1 and TRBJ2-7; D may be TRBD1 (6 bases). V gave up 5 bases and J gave up 2 bases, with 14 bases separating them. This CDR3 has 14 residues. The germline gives CDR1 SGHRS, CDR2 YFSETQ. The CDR3: CASSDSGAPYEQYF. The CDR3 nucleotides are TGCGCCAGCAGTGATTCAGGGGCCCCCTACGAGCAGTACTTC.

The chain is built from TRBV27 and TRBJ1-1; no firm D call. Germline V gives CDR1 MNHEY, CDR2 SMNVEV (reference sequence). Trimming removed 3 bases at V and 4 bases at J, with 9 bases between. This CDR3 comprises 13 residues. The CDR3 sequence: CASSFGVGTEAFF. The CDR3 bases are TGTGCCAGCAGTTTCGGGGTGGGCACTGAAGCTTTCTTT.

This clone was seen a single time. An end of the junction does not agree with germline; a read error may underlie this. The sample has other DNA sequences that encode this CDR3 too. For the CDR3, the DNA is TGCGCAAGCAGCCAAGCCACAGCCTTTAACTATGGCTACACCTTC. Protein: CASSQATAFNYGYTF. This chain joins TRBV4-1 and TRBJ1-2; D uncertain. Germline CDR1 and CDR2: MGHRA and YSYEKL. There are 15 residues in the CDR3.

The chain joins TRBV6-4 to TRBJ1-2; 8 bases fit TRBD1. CDR3 size: 14 residues. Germline CDR1 reads MRHNA; CDR2 reads SNTAGT. J was trimmed by 4 bases and V by 6 bases; bases with no gene match: 7. The CDR3 nucleotides read TGTGCCAGCAGCTCCGACAGGGGAGCCTATGGCTACACCTTC. Amino acids: CASSSDRGAYGYTF.

The chain joins TRBV6-1 to TRBJ2-5; TRBD1 matches at 10 bases. The J call may be faulty, since TRBJ2-7 better matches the DNA end. The CDR3 consists of 15 residues. The germline gives CDR1 MNHNS, CDR2 SASEGT. In DNA, the CDR3 is TGTGCCAGCAGTGTGCGGACAGGGGGCTCCTACGAGCAGTACTTC. Protein: CASSVRTGGSYEQYF.

CDR3 loop: CASSPGQGAQETQYF. For the CDR3, the DNA is TGTGCCAGCAGCCCAGGGCAGGGTGCACAAGAGACCCAGTACTTC. The chain links TRBV11-2 to TRBJ2-5, with a weak D call TRBD1 (5 bases). This CDR3 comprises 15 residues. The ends were cut back, 5 bases at V and 2 bases at J, with 15 bases in the middle. CDR1 SGHAT and CDR2 FQNNGV come from the germline V gene.

This clone was counted only a few times. This sequence joins TRBV7-9 and TRBJ2-3; TRBD2 is a possible D gene (6 bases). Looked up from germline, CDR1 is SEHNR and CDR2 is FQNEAQ (reference sequence). The V gene lost 5 bases and the J gene lost 1 base, with 13 bases spanning the gap. This CDR3 is 15 amino acids long. The CDR3 spells CASSRAGPGTDTQYF. The CDR3 DNA reads as TGTGCCAGCAGCCGCGCGGGACCCGGCACAGATACGCAGTATTTT.